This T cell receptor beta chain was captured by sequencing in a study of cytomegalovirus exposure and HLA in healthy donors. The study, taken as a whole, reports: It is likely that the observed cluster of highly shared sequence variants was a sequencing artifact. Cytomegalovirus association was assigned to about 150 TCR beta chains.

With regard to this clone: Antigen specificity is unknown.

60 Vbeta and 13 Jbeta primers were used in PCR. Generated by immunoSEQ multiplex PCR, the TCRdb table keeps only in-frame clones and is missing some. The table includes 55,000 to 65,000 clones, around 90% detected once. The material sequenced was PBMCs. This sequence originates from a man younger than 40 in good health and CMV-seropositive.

The DNA for the CDR3 is TGTGCCAGCAGCCCCACTTTTAGCAATCAGCCCCAGCATTTT. It encodes CASSPTFSNQPQHF. The V call is TRBV7-8, the J call TRBJ1-5; the D is unclear. The germline gives CDR1 SGHVS, CDR2 FQNEAQ. V lost 5 bases, J lost 0 bases, and 8 bases lay in between. This CDR3 comprises 14 residues.